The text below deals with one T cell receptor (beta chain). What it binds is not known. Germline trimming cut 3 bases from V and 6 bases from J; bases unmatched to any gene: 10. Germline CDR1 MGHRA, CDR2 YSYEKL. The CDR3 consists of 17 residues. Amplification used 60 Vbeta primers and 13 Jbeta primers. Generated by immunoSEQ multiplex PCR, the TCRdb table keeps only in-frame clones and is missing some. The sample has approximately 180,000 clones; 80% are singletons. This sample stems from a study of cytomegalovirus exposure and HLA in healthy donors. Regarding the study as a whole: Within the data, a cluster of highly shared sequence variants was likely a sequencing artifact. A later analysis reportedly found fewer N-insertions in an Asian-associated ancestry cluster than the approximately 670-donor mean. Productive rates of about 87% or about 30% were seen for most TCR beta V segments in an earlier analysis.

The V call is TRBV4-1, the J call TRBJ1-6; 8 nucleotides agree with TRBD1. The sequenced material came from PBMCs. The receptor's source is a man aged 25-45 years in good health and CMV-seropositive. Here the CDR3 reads CASSQGPWTGPNSPLHF. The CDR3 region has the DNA TGCGCCAGCAGCCAGGGGCCTTGGACAGGGCCTAATTCACCCCTCCACTTT.